This is a list of T cell receptor beta chains from one sample in a study of response to subunit inactivated influenza vaccine. TCRdb itself ran the RT-PCR reads through MiXCR, one entry per CDR3 protein. The table has more than 700,000 distinct CDR3 sequences, approximately 21% seen once. Sequenced material: PBMCs from blood, taken approximately 5 days after vaccination. The receptors stem from a man in his fifties or sixties who received an inactivated influenza vaccine. CDR3s include the opening cysteine and the closing phenylalanine or tryptophan. The D gene is left open where the match is weak. The size of a clone is reported for some rows only, either as once, few or many, or as a class for expanded clones.

D,V,J,size,CDR3,DNA
TRBD1,TRBV5-1,TRBJ2-7,.,CASSSTQGPFAEQYF,TGCGCCAGCAGCTCGACACAGGGGCCCTTCGCCGAGCAGTACTTC
.,TRBV24-1,TRBJ1-2,.,CATSDRTGYYGYTF,TGTGCCACCAGTGATAGAACAGGGTACTATGGCTACACCTTC
.,TRBV12-3/TRBV12-4,TRBJ1-3,.,CASSFRSVGNTIYF,TGTGCCAGCAGTTTCCGGTCCGTGGGAAACACCATATATTTT
TRBD1,TRBV12-3/TRBV12-4,TRBJ2-2,many,CASRRDRATGELFF,TGTGCCAGCCGAAGGGACAGGGCGACCGGGGAGCTGTTTTTT
.,TRBV6-2/TRBV6-3,TRBJ2-1,.,CASSPDRPVRYNEQFF,TGTGCCAGCAGTCCTGACAGGCCCGTCCGGTACAATGAGCAGTTCTTC
.,TRBV13,TRBJ2-7,.,CASSASSRPSSYEQYF,TGTGCCAGCAGCGCTAGTTCGCGACCTAGCTCCTACGAGCAGTACTTC
.,TRBV10-3,TRBJ2-1,.,CAIGNRESSYNEQFF,TGTGCCATCGGTAACAGGGAAAGCTCCTACAATGAGCAGTTCTTC
TRBD1,TRBV7-2,TRBJ2-7,.,CASSSDRVASGQYF,TGTGCCAGCAGCTCCGACAGGGTAGCCTCGGGGCAGTACTTC
.,TRBV25-1,TRBJ1-2,few,CASGSTLGSGYGYTF,TGTGCCAGCGGATCAACCCTGGGTTCGGGCTATGGCTACACCTTC
TRBD1,TRBV5-6,TRBJ1-2,few,CASSLDRGLGIYGYTF,TGTGCCAGCAGCTTGGACAGGGGGCTAGGGATCTATGGCTACACCTTC